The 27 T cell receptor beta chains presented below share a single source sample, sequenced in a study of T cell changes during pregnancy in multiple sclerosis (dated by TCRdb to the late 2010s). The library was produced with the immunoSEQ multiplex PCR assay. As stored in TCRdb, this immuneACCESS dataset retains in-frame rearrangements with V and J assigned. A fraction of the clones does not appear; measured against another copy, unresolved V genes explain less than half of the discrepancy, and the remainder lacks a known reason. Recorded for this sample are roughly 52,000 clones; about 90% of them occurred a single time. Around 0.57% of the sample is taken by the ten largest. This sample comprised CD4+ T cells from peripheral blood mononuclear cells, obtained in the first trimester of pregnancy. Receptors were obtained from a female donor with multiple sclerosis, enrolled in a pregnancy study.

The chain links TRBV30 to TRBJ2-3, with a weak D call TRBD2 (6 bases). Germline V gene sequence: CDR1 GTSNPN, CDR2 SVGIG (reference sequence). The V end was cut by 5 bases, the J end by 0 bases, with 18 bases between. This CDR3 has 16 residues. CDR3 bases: TGTGCCTGGGACTACGGGGTAGCGGCTAGCACAGATACGCAGTATTTT. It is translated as CAWDYGVAASTDTQYF.

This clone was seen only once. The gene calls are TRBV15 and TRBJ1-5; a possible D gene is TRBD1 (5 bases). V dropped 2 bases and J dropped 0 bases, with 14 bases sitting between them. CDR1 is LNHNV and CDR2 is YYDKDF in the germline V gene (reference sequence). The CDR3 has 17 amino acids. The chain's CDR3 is CATSRRGTYYSNQPQHF. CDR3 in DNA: TGTGCCACCAGCAGACGCGGGACTTATTATAGCAATCAGCCCCAGCATTTT.

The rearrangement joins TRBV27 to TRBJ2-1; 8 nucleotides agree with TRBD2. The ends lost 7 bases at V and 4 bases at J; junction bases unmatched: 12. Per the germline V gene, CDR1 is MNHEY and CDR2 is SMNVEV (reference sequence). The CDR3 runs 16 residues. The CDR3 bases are TGTGCCAGCACTAGCGGGCGAAAATATATTTACAATGAGCAGTTCTTC. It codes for CASTSGRKYIYNEQFF.

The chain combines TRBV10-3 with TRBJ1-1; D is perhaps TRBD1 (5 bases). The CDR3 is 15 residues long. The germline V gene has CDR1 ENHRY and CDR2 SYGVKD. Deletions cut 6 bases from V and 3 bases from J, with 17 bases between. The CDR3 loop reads CAIRGSGAGDTEAFF. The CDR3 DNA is TGTGCCATCAGGGGCAGCGGCGCGGGGGACACTGAAGCTTTCTTT.

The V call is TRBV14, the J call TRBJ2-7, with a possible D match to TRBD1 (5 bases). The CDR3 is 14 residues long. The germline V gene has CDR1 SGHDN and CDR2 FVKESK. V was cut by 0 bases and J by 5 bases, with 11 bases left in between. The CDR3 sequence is CASSQDLGRHEQYF. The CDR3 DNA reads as TGTGCCAGCAGCCAAGATTTGGGGCGCCACGAGCAGTACTTC.

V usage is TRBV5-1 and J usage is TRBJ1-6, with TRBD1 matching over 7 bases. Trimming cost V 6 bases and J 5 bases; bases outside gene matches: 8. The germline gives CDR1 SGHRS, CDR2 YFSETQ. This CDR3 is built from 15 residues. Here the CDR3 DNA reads TGCGCCAGCAAGACCTCCGACAGGGATAATTCACCCCTCCACTTT. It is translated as CASKTSDRDNSPLHF.

The CDR3 region is CASGQQAGREGGQYF. The CDR3 region has the DNA TGTGCCAGCGGTCAACAGGCGGGGAGGGAAGGCGGGCAGTACTTC. The V and J genes are TRBV6-1 and TRBJ2-7; 7 bases align to TRBD2. Per the germline V gene, CDR1 is MNHNS and CDR2 is SASEGT. The CDR3 runs 15 residues. Trimming at V came to 8 bases and at J to 9 bases, leaving 19 bases not matched to a gene.

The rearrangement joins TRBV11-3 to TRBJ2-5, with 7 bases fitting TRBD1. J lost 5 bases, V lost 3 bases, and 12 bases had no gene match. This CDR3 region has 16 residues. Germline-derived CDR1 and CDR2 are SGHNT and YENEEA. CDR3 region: CASSLDNRGEGETQYF. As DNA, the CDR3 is TGTGCCAGCAGCTTGGATAACAGGGGCGAAGGGGAGACCCAGTACTTC.

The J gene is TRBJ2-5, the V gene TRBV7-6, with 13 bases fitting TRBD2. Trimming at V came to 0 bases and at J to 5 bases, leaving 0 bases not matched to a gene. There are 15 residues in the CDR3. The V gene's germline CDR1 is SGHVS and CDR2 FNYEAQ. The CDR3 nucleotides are TGTGCCAGCAGCTTAGCGGGACTAGCGGGGGAGACCCAGTACTTC. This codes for CASSLAGLAGETQYF.

This chain's CDR3 is CASGFNTPHGYTF. Here the CDR3 DNA reads TGTGCTAGTGGTTTCAACACCCCCCATGGCTACACCTTC. V gene TRBV12-5 combines with J gene TRBJ1-2; D not resolved. V was clipped by 3 bases and J by 6 bases, with 11 bases between them. The germline CDR1 and CDR2 sequences are LGHNT and FRNRAP. CDR3 length: 13 residues.

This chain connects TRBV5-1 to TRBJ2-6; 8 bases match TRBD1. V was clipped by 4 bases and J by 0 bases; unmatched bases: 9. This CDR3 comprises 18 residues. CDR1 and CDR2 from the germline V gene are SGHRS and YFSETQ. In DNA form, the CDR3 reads TGCGCCAGCAGCAATGGACAGGGAGCTTTCTCTGGGGCCAACGTCCTGACTTTC. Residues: CASSNGQGAFSGANVLTF.

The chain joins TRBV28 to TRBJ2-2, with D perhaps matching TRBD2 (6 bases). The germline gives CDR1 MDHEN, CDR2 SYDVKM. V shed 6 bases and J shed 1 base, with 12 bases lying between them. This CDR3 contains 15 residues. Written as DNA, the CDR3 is TGTGCCAGCAGCATGGGGGGAGAGAACACCGGGGAGCTGTTTTTT. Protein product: CASSMGGENTGELFF.

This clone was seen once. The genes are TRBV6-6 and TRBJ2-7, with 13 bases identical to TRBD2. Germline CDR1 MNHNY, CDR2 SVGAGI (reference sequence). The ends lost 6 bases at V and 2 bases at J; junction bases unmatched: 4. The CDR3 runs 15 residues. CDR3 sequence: CASRRGTSGTYEQYF. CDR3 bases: TGTGCCAGCAGGAGAGGGACTAGCGGGACCTACGAGCAGTACTTC.

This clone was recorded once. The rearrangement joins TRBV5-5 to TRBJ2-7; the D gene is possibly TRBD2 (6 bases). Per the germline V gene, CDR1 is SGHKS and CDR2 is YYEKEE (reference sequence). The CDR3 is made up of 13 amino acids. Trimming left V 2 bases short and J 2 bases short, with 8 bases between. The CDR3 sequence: CASSLGEAYEQYF. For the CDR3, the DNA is TGTGCCAGCAGCTTAGGGGAGGCCTACGAGCAGTACTTC.

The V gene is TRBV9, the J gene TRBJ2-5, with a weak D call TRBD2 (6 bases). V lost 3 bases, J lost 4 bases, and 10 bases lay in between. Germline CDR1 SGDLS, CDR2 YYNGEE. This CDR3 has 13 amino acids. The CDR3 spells CASSAPAGETQYF. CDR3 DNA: TGTGCCAGCAGCGCTCCAGCGGGAGAGACCCAGTACTTC.

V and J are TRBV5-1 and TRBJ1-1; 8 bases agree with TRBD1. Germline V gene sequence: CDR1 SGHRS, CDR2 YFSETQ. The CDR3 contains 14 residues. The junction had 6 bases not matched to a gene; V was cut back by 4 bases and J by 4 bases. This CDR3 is CASSPGQGGTEAFF. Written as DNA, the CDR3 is TGCGCCAGCAGCCCCGGACAGGGAGGCACTGAAGCTTTCTTT.

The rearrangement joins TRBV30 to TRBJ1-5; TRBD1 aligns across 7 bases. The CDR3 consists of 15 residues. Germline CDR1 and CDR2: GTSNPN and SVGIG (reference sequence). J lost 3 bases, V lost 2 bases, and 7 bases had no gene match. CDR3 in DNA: TGTGCCTGGAGTTTTAGACAGGGAATCAATCAGCCCCAGCATTTT. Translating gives CAWSFRQGINQPQHF. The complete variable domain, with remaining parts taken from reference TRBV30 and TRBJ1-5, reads SQTIHQWPATLVQPVGSPLSLECTVEGTSNPNLYWYRQAAGRGLQLLFYSVGIGQISSEVPQNLSASRPQDRQFILSSKKLLLSDSGFYLCAWSFRQGINQPQHFGDGTRLSIL.

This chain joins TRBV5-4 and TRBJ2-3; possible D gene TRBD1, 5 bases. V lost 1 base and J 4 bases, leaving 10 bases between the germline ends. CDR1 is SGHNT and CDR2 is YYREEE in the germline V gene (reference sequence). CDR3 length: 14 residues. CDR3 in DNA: TGTGCCAGCAGCTTGAAGGGGCGCTCAGATACGCAGTATTTT. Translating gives CASSLKGRSDTQYF.

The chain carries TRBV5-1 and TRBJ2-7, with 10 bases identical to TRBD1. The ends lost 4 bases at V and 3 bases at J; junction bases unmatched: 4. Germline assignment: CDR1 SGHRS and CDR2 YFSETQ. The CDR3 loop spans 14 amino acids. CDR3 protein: CASSAGDRGYEQYF. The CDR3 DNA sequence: TGCGCCAGCAGCGCCGGGGACAGGGGCTACGAGCAGTACTTC.

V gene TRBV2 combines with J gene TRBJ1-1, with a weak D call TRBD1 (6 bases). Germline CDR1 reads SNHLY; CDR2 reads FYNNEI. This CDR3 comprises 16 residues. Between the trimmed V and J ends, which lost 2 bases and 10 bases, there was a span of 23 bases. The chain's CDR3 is CASSEPKGGAVLVAFF. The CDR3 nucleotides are TGTGCCAGCAGTGAACCGAAGGGGGGGGCAGTTTTGGTAGCTTTCTTT.

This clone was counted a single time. CDR3: CATRGGDTQYF. DNA of the CDR3: TGTGCCACCAGGGGGGGAGATACGCAGTATTTT. V gene TRBV10-3 combines with J gene TRBJ2-3, with D perhaps being TRBD1 or TRBD2 (7 bases each). CDR3 length: 11 residues. Germline CDR1 and CDR2: ENHRY and SYGVKD. V was shortened by 10 bases and J by 5 bases, with 10 bases between the two germline ends.

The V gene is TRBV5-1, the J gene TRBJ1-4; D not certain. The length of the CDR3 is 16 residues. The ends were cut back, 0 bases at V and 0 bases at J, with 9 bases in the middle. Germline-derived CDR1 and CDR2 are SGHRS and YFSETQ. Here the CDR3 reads CASSLGRLATNEKLFF. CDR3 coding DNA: TGCGCCAGCAGCTTGGGCAGACTTGCAACTAATGAAAAACTGTTTTTT. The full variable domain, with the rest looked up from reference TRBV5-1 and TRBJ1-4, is KAGVTQTPRYLIKTRGQQVTLSCSPISGHRSVSWYQQTPGQGLQFLFEYFSETQRNKGNFPGRFSGRQFSNSRSEMNVSTLELGDSALYLCASSLGRLATNEKLFFGSGTQLSVL.

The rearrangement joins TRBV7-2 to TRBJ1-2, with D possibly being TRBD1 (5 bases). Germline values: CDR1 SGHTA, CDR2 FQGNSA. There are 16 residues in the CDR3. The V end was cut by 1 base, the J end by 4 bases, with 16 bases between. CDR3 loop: CASSLVEATRGYGYTF. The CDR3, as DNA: TGTGCCAGCAGCTTAGTTGAAGCCACAAGGGGCTATGGCTACACCTTC.

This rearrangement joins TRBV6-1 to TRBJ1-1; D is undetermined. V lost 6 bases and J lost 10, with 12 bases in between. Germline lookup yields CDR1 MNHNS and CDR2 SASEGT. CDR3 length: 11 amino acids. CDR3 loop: CASRTPVVAFF. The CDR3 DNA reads TGTGCCAGCAGGACACCAGTGGTAGCTTTCTTT.

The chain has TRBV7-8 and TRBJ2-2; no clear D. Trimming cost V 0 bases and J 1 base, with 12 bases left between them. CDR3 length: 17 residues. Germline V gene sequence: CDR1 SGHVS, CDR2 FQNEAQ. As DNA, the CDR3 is TGTGCCAGCAGCTTAGCATCCAGCGTGATGAACACCGGGGAGCTGTTTTTT. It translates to CASSLASSVMNTGELFF.

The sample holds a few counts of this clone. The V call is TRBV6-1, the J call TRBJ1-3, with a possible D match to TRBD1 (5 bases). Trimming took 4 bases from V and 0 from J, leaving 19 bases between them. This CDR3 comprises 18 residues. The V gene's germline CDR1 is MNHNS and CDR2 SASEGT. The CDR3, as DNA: TGTGCCAGCAGTGCACCCGGAGGGACTGTGCGCTCTGGAAACACCATATATTTT. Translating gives CASSAPGGTVRSGNTIYF.

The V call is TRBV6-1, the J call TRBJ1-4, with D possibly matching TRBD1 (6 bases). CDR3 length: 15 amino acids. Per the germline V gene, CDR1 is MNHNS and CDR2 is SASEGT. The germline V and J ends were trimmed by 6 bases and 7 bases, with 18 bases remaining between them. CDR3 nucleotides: TGTGCCAGCAGCTTAGGACAGACAGTGATTGAAAAACTGTTTTTT. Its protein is CASSLGQTVIEKLFF.